Detailed here is one TCR beta chain. Which antigen it targets is not known. Per-nucleotide qualities are absent, and no much larger clonotype sits a single base away. CDR1 and CDR2 were assigned from the germline V gene (reference sequence) as PRHDT and FYEKMQ. Spanning cysteine to phenylalanine, the CDR3 consists of 16 amino acids. The sequence is cut down to CDR3 DNA, 48 bases in frame from base 1. Trimming leaves V shorter by 4 bases and J shorter by 1 base, with the junction holding 9 bases beyond the gene matches. Isolated genomic DNA was used for TCRbeta deep sequencing. The immunoSEQ assay, provided as a commercial service, was used for TCRbeta CDR3 sequencing and initial data processing. On the study's bioinformatics: Reads were demultiplexed, adapter and primer sequences were trimmed, similar clones were merged through frequency-ratio clustering, and V, D, J genes were annotated using IMGT. TCRdb's version of the immuneACCESS table is confined to in-frame rearrangements and falls short of the full clone set. An unresolved V gene accounts for under half of the shortfall where checked; the remainder is of unknown origin. That table is the source of V, J and clone size, and D and trimming were worked out from the DNA. Counted in this sample were about 1,700 clones; 55% to 65% of them appeared once. The ten largest clones add up to roughly 64% of the sample.

For sorting, cells were stained with anti-CD3, anti-CD4, anti-CD8 and a Vbeta20 antibody from the IOTest Beta Mark kit and sorted on a FACSAria III to a purity above 99%. Peripheral blood was collected in sodium heparin tubes, and mononuclear cells were isolated by Ficoll-Paque PLUS density gradient centrifugation. Before TCRbeta deep sequencing, the CD4+ Vbeta20+, CD4+ Vbeta20-, and CD8+ T cell fractions were FACS-sorted. This record belongs to a study of somatic mutations in T cells in chronic GVHD (dated by TCRdb to about 2020). Sequencing input: CD8+ T cells from blood. Rearrangement joined TRBV13 to TRBJ2-7; 8 central bases correspond to TRBD1. The sequence derives from a male patient aged 45 to 59 with chronic graft-versus-host disease. Following transplantation, part of the T cell population may be supplied by the graft donor rather than the patient. The CDR3 region: CASSSALDRESYEQYF. The nucleotide sequence is TGTGCCAGCAGCTCCGCTCTGGACAGGGAGTCCTACGAGCAGTACTTC.